This T cell receptor beta chain was observed in a study of cytomegalovirus exposure and HLA in healthy donors. In regard to this clone: Its antigen is not known.

This CDR3 is built from 15 residues. V was pared by 3 bases and J by 3 bases, with 5 bases of the junction left unmatched. Germline V gives CDR1 MNHNS, CDR2 SASEGT. Study results and limitations: Some V segments (TRBV6-2 and TRBV6-3 among them) were excluded as indistinguishable. CMV serostatus alone was available as immune exposure information. Cytomegalovirus status was reportedly diagnosed by the classifier with high specificity and sensitivity.

PCR involved 60 Vbeta and 13 Jbeta primers. As processed by the authors: Later, an analysis found 80 million or so unique TCR beta chains, and about 9.9 million of these were shared. TCRdb's copy holds only in-frame clones and misses some; the assay was immunoSEQ multiplex PCR. For V, J and clone size, that table is used; D and trimming come from the DNA. The table for this sample gives tens of thousands of clones. The V gene is TRBV6-1, the J gene TRBJ1-5; the match to TRBD1 covers 7 bases. Sequenced sample: PBMCs. The clonotype was recovered from a woman aged 40 to 55 in good health and CMV-seropositive. The CDR3 sequence is CASSEWGQPNQPQHF. The CDR3 DNA is TGTGCCAGCAGTGAGTGGGGACAGCCCAATCAGCCCCAGCATTTT.